The clone carrying this T cell receptor (beta chain) has only one observation. The assay was immunoSEQ multiplex PCR, and TCRdb's table has in-frame clones only and misses some. The repertoire holds approximately 100,000 clones, with approximately 90% as singletons. The sample belongs to a study of control samples from healthy donors and cancer patients. The V end lost 7 bases, the J end lost 5 bases, and 11 bases lay between the germline ends. Looked up from germline, CDR1 is SGHVS and CDR2 is FQNEAQ. CDR3 length: 12 residues. This sequence joins TRBV7-8 and TRBJ2-5; TRBD2 is a possible D gene (5 bases). The specimen was blood. The source is a woman between 50 and 59 years old in good health. CDR3 loop: CASTLSDETQYF. CDR3 sequence (DNA): TGTGCCAGCACCCTTAGCGATGAGACCCAGTACTTC.